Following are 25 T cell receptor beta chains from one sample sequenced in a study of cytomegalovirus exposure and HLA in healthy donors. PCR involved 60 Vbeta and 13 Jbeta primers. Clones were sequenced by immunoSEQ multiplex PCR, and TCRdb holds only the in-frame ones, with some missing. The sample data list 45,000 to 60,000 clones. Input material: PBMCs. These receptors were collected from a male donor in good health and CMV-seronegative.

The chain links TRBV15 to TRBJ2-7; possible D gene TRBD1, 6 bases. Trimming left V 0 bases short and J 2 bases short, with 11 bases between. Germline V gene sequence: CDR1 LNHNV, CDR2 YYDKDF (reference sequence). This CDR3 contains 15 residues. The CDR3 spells CATSRDNRAAYEQYF. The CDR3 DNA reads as TGTGCCACCAGCAGAGATAACAGGGCCGCCTACGAGCAGTACTTC.

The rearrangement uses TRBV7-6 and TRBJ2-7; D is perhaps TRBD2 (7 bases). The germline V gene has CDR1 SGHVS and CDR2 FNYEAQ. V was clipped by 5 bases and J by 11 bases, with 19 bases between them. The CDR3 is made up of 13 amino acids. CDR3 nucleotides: TGTGCCAGCAGCAATCAAGGGGGGGGTCTCGAGTACTTC. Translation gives CASSNQGGGLEYF.

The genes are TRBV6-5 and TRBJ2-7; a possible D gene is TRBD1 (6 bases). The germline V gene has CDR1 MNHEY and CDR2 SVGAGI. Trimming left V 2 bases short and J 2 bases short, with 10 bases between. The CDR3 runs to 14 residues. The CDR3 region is CASSYEGQTYEQYF. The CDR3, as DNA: TGTGCCAGCAGTTACGAGGGACAAACCTACGAGCAGTACTTC.

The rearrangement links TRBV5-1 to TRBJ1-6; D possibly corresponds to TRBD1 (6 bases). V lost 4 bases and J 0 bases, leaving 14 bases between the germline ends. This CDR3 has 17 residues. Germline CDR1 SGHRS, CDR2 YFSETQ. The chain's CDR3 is CASSLTGSSSYNSPLHF. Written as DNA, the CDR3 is TGCGCCAGCAGCCTGACAGGCTCGAGCTCCTATAATTCACCCCTCCACTTT.

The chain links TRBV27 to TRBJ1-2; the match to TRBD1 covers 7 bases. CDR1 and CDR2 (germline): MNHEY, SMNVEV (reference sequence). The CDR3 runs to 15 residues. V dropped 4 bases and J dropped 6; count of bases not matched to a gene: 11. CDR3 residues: CASSYRPQGVDGYTF. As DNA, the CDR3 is TGTGCCAGCAGTTATCGGCCCCAGGGGGTAGATGGCTACACCTTC.

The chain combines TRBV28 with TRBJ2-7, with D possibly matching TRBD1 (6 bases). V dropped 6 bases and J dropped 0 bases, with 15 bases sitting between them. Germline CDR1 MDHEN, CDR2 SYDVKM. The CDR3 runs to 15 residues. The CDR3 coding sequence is TGTGCCAGCAGAATTGAAGGACAGAGCTCCTACGAGCAGTACTTC. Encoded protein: CASRIEGQSSYEQYF.

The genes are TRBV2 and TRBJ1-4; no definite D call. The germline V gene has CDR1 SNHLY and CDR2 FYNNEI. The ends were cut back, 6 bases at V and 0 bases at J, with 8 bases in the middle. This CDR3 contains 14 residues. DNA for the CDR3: TGTGCCAGCAGGAGGGTAGCAACTAATGAAAAACTGTTTTTT. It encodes CASRRVATNEKLFF.

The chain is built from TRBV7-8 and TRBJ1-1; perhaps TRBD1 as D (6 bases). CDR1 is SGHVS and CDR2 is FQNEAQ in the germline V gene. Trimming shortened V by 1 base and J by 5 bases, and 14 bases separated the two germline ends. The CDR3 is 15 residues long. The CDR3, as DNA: TGTGCCAGCAGCTTAGGCGGGGGGGCGCGGACTGAAGCTTTCTTT. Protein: CASSLGGGARTEAFF.

CDR3 protein: CASMRTVGSDTQYF. The CDR3 bases are TGCGCCAGCATGAGGACTGTCGGTTCGGATACGCAGTATTTT. The chain combines TRBV5-1 with TRBJ2-3; D might be TRBD2 (5 bases). Trimming took off 6 bases at V and 6 bases at J, with 17 bases between the two ends. Germline CDR1 is SGHRS and CDR2 is YFSETQ. The CDR3 is made up of 14 amino acids.

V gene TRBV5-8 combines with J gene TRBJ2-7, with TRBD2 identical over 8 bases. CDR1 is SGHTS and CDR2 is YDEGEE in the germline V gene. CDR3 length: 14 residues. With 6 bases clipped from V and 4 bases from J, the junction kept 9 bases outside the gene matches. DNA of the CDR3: TGTGCCAGCACCCCGGGGGGGGTTAGTTACGAGCAGTACTTC. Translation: CASTPGGVSYEQYF.

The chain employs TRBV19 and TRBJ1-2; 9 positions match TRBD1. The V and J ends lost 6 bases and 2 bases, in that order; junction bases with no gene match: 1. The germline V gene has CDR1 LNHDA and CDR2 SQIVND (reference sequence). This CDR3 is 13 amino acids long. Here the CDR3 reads CASRGTGNYGYTF. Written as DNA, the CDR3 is TGTGCCAGTAGGGGGACAGGGAACTATGGCTACACCTTC.

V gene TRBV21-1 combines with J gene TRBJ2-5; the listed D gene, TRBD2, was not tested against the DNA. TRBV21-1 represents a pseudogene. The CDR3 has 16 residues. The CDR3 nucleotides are TGTGCCAGCAGCAAAGCGCTTTTCGAGAGTGGTGAGACCCAGTACTTC. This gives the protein CASSKALFESGETQYF.

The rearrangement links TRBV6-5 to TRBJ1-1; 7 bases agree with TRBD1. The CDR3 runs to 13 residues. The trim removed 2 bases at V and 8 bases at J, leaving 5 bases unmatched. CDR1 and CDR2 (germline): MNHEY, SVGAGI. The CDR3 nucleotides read TGTGCCAGCAGTTACATAGGGACAGTCGAAGCTTTCTTT. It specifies CASSYIGTVEAFF.

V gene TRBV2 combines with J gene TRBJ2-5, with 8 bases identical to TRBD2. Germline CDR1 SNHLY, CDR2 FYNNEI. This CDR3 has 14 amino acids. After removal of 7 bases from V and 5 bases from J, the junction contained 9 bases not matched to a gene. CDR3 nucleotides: TGTGCCAGCATACCTCGGACGGGAGGGGAGACCCAGTACTTC. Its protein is CASIPRTGGETQYF.

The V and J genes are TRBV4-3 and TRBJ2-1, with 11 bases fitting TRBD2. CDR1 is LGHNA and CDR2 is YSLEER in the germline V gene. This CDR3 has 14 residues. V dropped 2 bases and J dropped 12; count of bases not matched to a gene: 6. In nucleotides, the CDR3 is TGCGCCAGCAGCCAAAACCGACTAGCGGGGAGGCAGTTCTTC. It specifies CASSQNRLAGRQFF.

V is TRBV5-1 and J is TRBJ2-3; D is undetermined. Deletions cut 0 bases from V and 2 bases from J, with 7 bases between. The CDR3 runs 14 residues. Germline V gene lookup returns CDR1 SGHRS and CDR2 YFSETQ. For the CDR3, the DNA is TGCGCCAGCAGCTTGGACTTGTCCACAGATACGCAGTATTTT. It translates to CASSLDLSTDTQYF.

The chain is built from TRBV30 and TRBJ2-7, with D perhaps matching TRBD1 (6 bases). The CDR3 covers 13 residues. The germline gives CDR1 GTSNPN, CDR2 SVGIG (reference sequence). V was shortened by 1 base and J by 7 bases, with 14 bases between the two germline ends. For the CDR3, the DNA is TGTGCCTGGAGTGCCTACCATCAGGGGGAGCAGTACTTC. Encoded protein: CAWSAYHQGEQYF. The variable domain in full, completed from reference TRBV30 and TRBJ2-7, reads SQTIHQWPATLVQPVGSPLSLECTVEGTSNPNLYWYRQAAGRGLQLLFYSVGIGQISSEVPQNLSASRPQDRQFILSSKKLLLSDSGFYLCAWSAYHQGEQYFGPGTRLTVT.

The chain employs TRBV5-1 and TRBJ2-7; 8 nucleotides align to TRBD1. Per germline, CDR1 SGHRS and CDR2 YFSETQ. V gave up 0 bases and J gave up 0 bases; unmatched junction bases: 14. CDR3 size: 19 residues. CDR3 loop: CASSLASSDRGPSSYEQYF. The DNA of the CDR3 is TGCGCCAGCAGCTTGGCCTCATCCGACAGGGGCCCAAGCTCCTACGAGCAGTACTTC.

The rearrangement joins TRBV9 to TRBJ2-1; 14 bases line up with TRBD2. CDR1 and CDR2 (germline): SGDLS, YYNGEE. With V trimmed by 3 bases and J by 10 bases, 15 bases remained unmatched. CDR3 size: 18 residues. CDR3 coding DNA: TGTGCCAGCAGCGGGGGACTAGCGGGGGCCCGGACCCCGGGAGAGCAGTTCTTC. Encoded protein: CASSGGLAGARTPGEQFF.

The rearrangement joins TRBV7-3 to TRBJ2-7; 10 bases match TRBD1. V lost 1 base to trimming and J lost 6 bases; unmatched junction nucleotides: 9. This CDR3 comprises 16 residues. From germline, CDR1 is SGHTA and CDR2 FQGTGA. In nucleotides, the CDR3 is TGTGCCAGCAGCTTAAGCCCTTCGGGACAGGGGTTCGAGCAGTACTTC. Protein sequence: CASSLSPSGQGFEQYF.

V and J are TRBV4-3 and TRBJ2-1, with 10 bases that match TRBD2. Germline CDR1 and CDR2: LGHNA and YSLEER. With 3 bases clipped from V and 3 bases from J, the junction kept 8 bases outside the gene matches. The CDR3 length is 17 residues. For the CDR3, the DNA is TGCGCCAGCAGCCAGATCCAGCGGGGGGGCTTCTACAATGAGCAGTTCTTC. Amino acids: CASSQIQRGGFYNEQFF.

CDR3 sequence (DNA): TGTGCCAGCAGCCCAAGGACTAGCGGGAGGAGGGAGACCCAGTACTTC. It encodes CASSPRTSGRRETQYF. The rearrangement uses TRBV7-9 and TRBJ2-5, with TRBD2 matching 14 bases. V shed 5 bases and J 5 bases; nucleotides not matched to a gene: 7. This CDR3 has 16 residues. Germline assignment: CDR1 SEHNR and CDR2 FQNEAQ (reference sequence). The whole variable domain, remainder taken from reference TRBV7-9 and TRBJ2-5, is DTGVSQNPRHKITKRGQNVTFRCDPISEHNRLYWYRQTLGQGPEFLTYFQNEAQLEKSRLLSDRFSAERPKGSFSTLEIQRTEQGDSAMYLCASSPRTSGRRETQYFGPGTRLLVL.

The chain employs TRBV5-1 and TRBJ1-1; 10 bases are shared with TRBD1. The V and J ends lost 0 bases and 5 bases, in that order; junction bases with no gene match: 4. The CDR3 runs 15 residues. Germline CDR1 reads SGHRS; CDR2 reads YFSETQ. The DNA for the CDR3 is TGCGCCAGCAGCTTGGGGACAGGGGGAGATACTGAAGCTTTCTTT. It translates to CASSLGTGGDTEAFF.

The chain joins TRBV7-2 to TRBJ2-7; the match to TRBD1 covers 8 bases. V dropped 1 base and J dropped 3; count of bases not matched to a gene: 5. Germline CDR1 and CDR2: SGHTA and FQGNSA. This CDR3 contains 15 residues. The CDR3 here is CASSLGTGIVYEQYF. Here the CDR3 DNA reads TGTGCCAGCAGCTTAGGGACAGGGATCGTCTACGAGCAGTACTTC.

Here the CDR3 reads CASSDVGVAEAFF. In DNA, the CDR3 is TGTGCCAGCAGTGATGTCGGGGTCGCTGAAGCTTTCTTT. V gene TRBV2 combines with J gene TRBJ1-1; D gene unclear. Germline V CDR1 and CDR2: SNHLY, FYNNEI. The CDR3 has 13 amino acids. Trimming took off 3 bases at V and 6 bases at J, with 11 bases between the two ends. Drawing the rest from reference TRBV2 and TRBJ1-1, the complete variable domain is EPEVTQTPSHQVTQMGQEVILRCVPISNHLYFYWYRQILGQKVEFLVSFYNNEISEKSEIFDDQFSVERPDGSNFTLKIRSTKLEDSAMYFCASSDVGVAEAFFGQGTRLTVV.